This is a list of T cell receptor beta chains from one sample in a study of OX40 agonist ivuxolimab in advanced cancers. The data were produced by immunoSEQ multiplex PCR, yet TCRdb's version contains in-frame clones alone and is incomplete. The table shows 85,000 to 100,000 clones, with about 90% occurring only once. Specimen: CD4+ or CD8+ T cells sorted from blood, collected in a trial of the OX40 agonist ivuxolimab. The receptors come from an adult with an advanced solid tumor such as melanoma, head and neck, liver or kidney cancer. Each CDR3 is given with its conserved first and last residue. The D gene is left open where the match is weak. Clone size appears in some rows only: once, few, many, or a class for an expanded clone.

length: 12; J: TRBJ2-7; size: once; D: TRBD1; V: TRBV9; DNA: TGTGCCAGCGGGGGACAGGGTAGGGAGCAGTACTTC; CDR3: CASGGQGREQYF
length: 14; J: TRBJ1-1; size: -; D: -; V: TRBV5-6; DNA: TGTGCCAGCAGCTTGTACGTAATGAACACTGAAGCTTTCTTT; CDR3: CASSLYVMNTEAFF
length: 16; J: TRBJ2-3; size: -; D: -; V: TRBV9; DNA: TGTGCCAGCAGCGTAGGGGGAGACGGGACCACAGATACGCAGTATTTT; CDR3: CASSVGGDGTTDTQYF
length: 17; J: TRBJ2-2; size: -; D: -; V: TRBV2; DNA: TGTGCCAGCAGGATTCCCCTGACAGGAGCGAACACCGGGGAGCTGTTTTTT; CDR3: CASRIPLTGANTGELFF
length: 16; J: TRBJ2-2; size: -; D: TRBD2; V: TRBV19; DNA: TGTGCCAGTAGTTGGGCGGGAGTACAACGCACCGGGGAGCTGTTTTTT; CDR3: CASSWAGVQRTGELFF
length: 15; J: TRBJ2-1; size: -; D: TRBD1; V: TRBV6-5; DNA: TGTGCCAGCAGTCGAGGGGGCTATTCCTACAATGAGCAGTTCTTC; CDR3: CASSRGGYSYNEQFF
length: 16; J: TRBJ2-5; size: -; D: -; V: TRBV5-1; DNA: TGCGCCAGCAGCTGGTCACCGGGTCAGGGTTTGGAGACCCAGTACTTC; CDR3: CASSWSPGQGLETQYF
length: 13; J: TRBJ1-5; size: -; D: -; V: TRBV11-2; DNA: TGTGCCAGCAGCTTAGGGCCCGATCAGCCCCAGCATTTT; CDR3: CASSLGPDQPQHF
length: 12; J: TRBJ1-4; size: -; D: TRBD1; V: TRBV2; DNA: TGTGCCAGCGGGGGGACAGATGAAAAACTGTTTTTT; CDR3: CASGGTDEKLFF
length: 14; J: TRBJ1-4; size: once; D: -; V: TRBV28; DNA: TGTGCCAGCAGGGGGGAGGTACCGGAAGAAAAACTGTTTTTT; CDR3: CASRGEVPEEKLFF
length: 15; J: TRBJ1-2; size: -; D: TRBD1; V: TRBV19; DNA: TGTGCCAGTAGTTCCCAAACGGGCAGGGGGCACGGCTACACCTTC; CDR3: CASSSQTGRGHGYTF
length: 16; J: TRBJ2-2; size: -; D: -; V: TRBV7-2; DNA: TGTGCCAGCAGCTTCTACGCTAGCGTCGGCACCGGGGAGCTGTTTTTT; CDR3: CASSFYASVGTGELFF
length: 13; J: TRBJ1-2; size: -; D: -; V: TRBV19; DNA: TGTGCCAGTAGTATAGTAACGGTCCGTGGCTACACCTTC; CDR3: CASSIVTVRGYTF
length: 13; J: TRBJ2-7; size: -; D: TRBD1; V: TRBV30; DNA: TGTGCCTGGGGACAGGGAGTATCCTACGAGCAGTACTTC; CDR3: CAWGQGVSYEQYF
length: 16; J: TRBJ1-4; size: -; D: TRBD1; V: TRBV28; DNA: TGTGCCAGCACTACTCCCGGGACAGCGCTTAATGAAAAACTGTTTTTT; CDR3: CASTTPGTALNEKLFF
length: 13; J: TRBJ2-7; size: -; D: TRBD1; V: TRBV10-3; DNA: TGTGCCGTCACCGGGGACAGGGAAGGTGAGCAGTACTTC; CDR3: CAVTGDREGEQYF
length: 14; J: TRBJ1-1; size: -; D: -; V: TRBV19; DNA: TGTGCCAGTAGTATCGGGGGTTTTGACACTGAAGCTTTCTTT; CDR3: CASSIGGFDTEAFF
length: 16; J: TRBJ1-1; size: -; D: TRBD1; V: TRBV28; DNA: TGTGCCAGCAGTTTATTCACGGACAGGGTATCCACTGAAGCTTTCTTT; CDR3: CASSLFTDRVSTEAFF
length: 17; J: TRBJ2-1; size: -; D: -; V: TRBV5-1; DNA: TGCGCCAGCAGCTTGATTAAGGCGAGAAATTCCTACAATGAGCAGTTCTTC; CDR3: CASSLIKARNSYNEQFF
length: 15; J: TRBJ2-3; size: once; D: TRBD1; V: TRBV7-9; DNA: TGTGCCAGCAGCCCCGGGACAGGGAGCACAGATACGCAGTATTTT; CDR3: CASSPGTGSTDTQYF
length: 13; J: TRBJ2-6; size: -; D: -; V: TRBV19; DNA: TGTGCCAGTAGTATTCCAGGGGCCAACGTCCTGACTTTC; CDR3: CASSIPGANVLTF
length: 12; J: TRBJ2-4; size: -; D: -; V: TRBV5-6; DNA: TGTGCCAGCAGCTCGGGGAGATCCATTCAGTACTTC; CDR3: CASSSGRSIQYF
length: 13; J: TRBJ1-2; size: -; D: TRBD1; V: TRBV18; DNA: TGTGCCAGCTCACATGGACAGGGAGGTGGCTACACCTTC; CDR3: CASSHGQGGGYTF
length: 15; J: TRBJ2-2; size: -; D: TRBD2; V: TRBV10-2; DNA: TGCGCCAGCGGTGGGACTAGCCGAAACACCGGGGAGCTGTTTTTT; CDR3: CASGGTSRNTGELFF
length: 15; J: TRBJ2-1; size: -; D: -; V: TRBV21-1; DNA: TGTGCCAGCAGCAAAGCCCGCGGGACTAGTATTGAGCAGTTCTTC; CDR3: CASSKARGTSIEQFF
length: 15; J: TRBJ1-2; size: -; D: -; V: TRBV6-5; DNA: TGTGCCAGCAGCCCTGATGGGGCCCGCAACTATGGCTACACCTTC; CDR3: CASSPDGARNYGYTF
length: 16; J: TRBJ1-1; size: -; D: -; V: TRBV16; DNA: TGTGCCAGCAGCCAATCGAGGGCAGCTTGGGACACTGAAGCTTTCTTT; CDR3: CASSQSRAAWDTEAFF